This TCR beta chain was profiled in a study of glioma-infiltrating T cells. General study findings and limits: Tissue and blood shared very few CDR3 sequences. Gliomas, especially low-grade, showed above-expected tissue-blood divergence; non-neoplastic patients showed below.

Using RNA template, CDR3s of TCR alpha and beta were amplified with iRepertoire arm-PCR. One-step reverse transcription and amplification started from approximately 100-400 ng of tissue mRNA or PBMC total RNA. TCRdb used MiXCR to reprocess the multiplex PCR reads, holding one entry per CDR3 protein. The repertoire holds roughly 100,000 distinct CDR3 sequences, with less than 30% as singletons. This CDR3 is built from 17 residues. The ends were cut back, 3 bases at V and 0 bases at J, with 12 bases in the middle. CDR1 and CDR2 from the germline V gene are MGHRA and YSYEKL. This clonotype was seen more than once but under ten times. Its antigen is as yet unknown.

V gene TRBV4-1 combines with J gene TRBJ2-6, with D uncertain. The sequenced material came from glioma tissue, nonneoplastic brain tissue, or PBMCs (not recorded which). This TCR derives from a human donor with low-grade glioma or glioblastoma, undergoing nonglioma brain surgery, or in good health (not recorded which). CDR3 sequence (DNA): TGCGCCAGCAGCCAGGCCCCCACCAGCTCTGGGGCCAACGTCCTGACTTTC. The encoded protein is CASSQAPTSSGANVLTF.